This is a list of T cell receptor beta chains from one sample in a study of blood T cell repertoires in COVID-19. This table comes from immunoSEQ multiplex PCR, and its TCRdb copy is limited to in-frame clones, with some not included. In the table there are tens of thousands of clones, over 75% of which are singletons. Specimen: peripheral blood. The receptors here all came from an elderly man with acute or convalescent COVID-19. CDR3s include the opening cysteine and the closing phenylalanine or tryptophan. The D gene is left open where the match is weak. Not every row has a clone size; where given, it reads once, few, many or a size class.

d_call	v_call	clone_size	j_call	cdr3_aa	cdr3_nt
NA	TRBV19	NA	TRBJ2-2	CASSMYPGQPNTGELFF	TGTGCCAGTAGTATGTACCCGGGACAACCAAACACCGGGGAGCTGTTTTTT
NA	TRBV6-1	NA	TRBJ2-1	CASSDWPRGWNEQFF	TGTGCCAGCAGTGATTGGCCCCGAGGTTGGAATGAGCAGTTCTTC
NA	TRBV12-3/TRBV12-4	NA	TRBJ1-1	CASSKGVSTEAFF	TGTGCCAGCAGCAAGGGGGTCAGCACTGAAGCTTTCTTT
NA	TRBV27	NA	TRBJ2-2	CASKTTRDFNTGELFF	TGTGCCAGCAAAACGACCCGGGACTTTAACACCGGGGAGCTGTTTTTT
TRBD2	TRBV6-1	NA	TRBJ2-1	CASSEGVGRGSNEQFF	TGTGCCAGCAGTGAAGGGGTGGGGCGGGGGTCCAATGAGCAGTTCTTC
TRBD2	TRBV12-3/TRBV12-4	NA	TRBJ2-1	CASSSGLAGVGFF	TGTGCCAGCAGTTCAGGACTAGCGGGGGTAGGGTTCTTC
NA	TRBV19	NA	TRBJ2-3	CASTRGGGTDTQYF	TGTGCCAGTACCCGGGGCGGGGGCACAGATACGCAGTATTTT
TRBD1	TRBV5-1	NA	TRBJ1-3	CASSPRGSGNTIYF	TGCGCCAGCAGCCCCAGGGGGTCGGGAAACACCATATATTTT
NA	TRBV7-9	NA	TRBJ2-5	CASSQGSGETQYF	TGTGCCAGCAGCCAGGGCTCTGGTGAGACCCAGTACTTC
NA	TRBV11-1	NA	TRBJ1-2	CASSLDGAGNYGYTF	TGTGCCAGCAGCTTAGATGGAGCCGGGAACTATGGCTACACCTTC
TRBD1	TRBV19	few	TRBJ1-4	CASSPTGDFGGEKLFF	TGTGCCAGTAGTCCGACAGGGGATTTTGGAGGCGAAAAACTGTTTTTT
NA	TRBV6-1	NA	TRBJ1-1	CASSDRGRAEAFF	TGTGCCAGCAGTGACAGGGGAAGGGCTGAAGCTTTCTTT
TRBD1	TRBV19	NA	TRBJ1-2	CASMTRDRRLYGYTF	TGTGCCAGTATGACCAGGGACAGGAGGCTCTATGGCTACACCTTC
NA	TRBV3-1/TRBV3-2	NA	TRBJ2-5	CASSQDRGHLKTQYF	TGTGCCAGCAGCCAAGATCGAGGGCATTTGAAGACCCAGTACTTC
NA	TRBV6-1	NA	TRBJ1-6	CASSDRGAYNSPLHF	TGTGCCAGCAGTGATAGGGGCGCCTATAATTCACCCCTCCACTTT
TRBD2	TRBV2	NA	TRBJ2-2	CASSLGGGNTGELFF	TGTGCCAGCAGCCTCGGGGGGGGGAACACCGGGGAGCTGTTTTTT
TRBD1	TRBV27	NA	TRBJ1-6	CASSPGQPYSPLHF	TGTGCCAGCAGCCCGGGACAGCCTTATTCACCCCTCCACTTT
NA	TRBV7-9	NA	TRBJ2-5	CASRGNRVGETQYF	TGTGCCAGCAGGGGAAACAGGGTCGGAGAGACCCAGTACTTC
TRBD1	TRBV19	NA	TRBJ1-6	CASRTGAYNSPLHF	TGTGCCAGTAGGACAGGGGCCTATAATTCACCCCTCCACTTT
NA	TRBV4-2	NA	TRBJ2-1	CASSQGAAGAYNEQFF	TGTGCCAGCAGCCAAGGGGCGGCGGGCGCCTACAATGAGCAGTTCTTC
NA	TRBV19	once	TRBJ2-7	CASTAAAVAALPYEQYF	TGTGCCAGTACCGCAGCGGCTGTCGCGGCCCTACCCTACGAGCAGTACTTC
TRBD1	TRBV6-1	NA	TRBJ1-5	CASSEGEGRGRDQPQHF	TGTGCCAGCAGTGAGGGGGAAGGCAGGGGGCGAGATCAGCCCCAGCATTTT
TRBD2	TRBV3-1/TRBV3-2	NA	TRBJ2-1	CASSPAPAGVRAEQFF	TGTGCCAGCAGCCCGGCCCCTGCGGGGGTCAGGGCTGAGCAGTTCTTC
NA	TRBV5-5	NA	TRBJ2-7	CASSPLAVYEQYF	TGTGCCAGCAGTCCGCTCGCGGTCTACGAGCAGTACTTC
NA	TRBV7-2	NA	TRBJ1-1	CASSLASRRGGTEAFF	TGTGCCAGCAGCTTAGCCTCCAGGAGGGGTGGGACTGAAGCTTTCTTT
NA	TRBV6-1	NA	TRBJ1-6	CASSESGQGNSPLHF	TGTGCCAGCAGTGAGTCAGGGCAGGGTAATTCACCCCTCCACTTT
NA	TRBV7-2	NA	TRBJ2-7	CASSLNGGHLYINEQYF	TGTGCCAGCAGCTTGAACGGGGGGCACCTGTATATTAACGAGCAGTACTTC
NA	TRBV13	few	TRBJ2-7	CASSPRGGSYEQYF	TGTGCCAGCAGCCCACGAGGGGGATCCTACGAGCAGTACTTC
NA	TRBV5-6	NA	TRBJ2-5	CASSFLGTRGETQYF	TGTGCCAGCAGCTTCCTCGGGACACGGGGAGAGACCCAGTACTTC
NA	TRBV27	NA	TRBJ2-3	CASSLAVRTDTQYF	TGTGCCAGCAGTTTAGCGGTCCGCACAGATACGCAGTATTTT
TRBD1	TRBV28	NA	TRBJ2-2	CASSSDRGYTGELFF	TGTGCCAGCAGTTCAGACAGGGGCTACACCGGGGAGCTGTTTTTT
NA	TRBV20-1	NA	TRBJ1-1	CSARGGGEAFF	TGCAGTGCTAGAGGGGGGGGTGAAGCTTTCTTT
NA	TRBV2	NA	TRBJ1-2	CASSERGGKLIHGYTF	TGTGCCAGCAGTGAGAGGGGGGGGAAACTTATCCATGGCTACACCTTC
NA	TRBV5-1	NA	TRBJ2-7	CASSFGQGNYEQYF	TGCGCCAGCAGCTTTGGTCAGGGGAACTACGAGCAGTACTTC
TRBD2	TRBV7-6	NA	TRBJ2-1	CASSLGRGVAGGRDNEQFF	TGTGCCAGCAGCTTAGGCCGGGGGGTCGCCGGGGGTCGAGACAATGAGCAGTTCTTC
NA	TRBV11-2	NA	TRBJ2-1	CASSLQGTRFYNEQFF	TGTGCCAGCAGCTTACAGGGAACGAGGTTCTACAATGAGCAGTTCTTC
NA	TRBV27	NA	TRBJ1-2	CASSRTNNYGYTF	TGTGCCAGCAGCCGGACAAATAACTATGGCTACACCTTC
NA	TRBV3-1/TRBV3-2	NA	TRBJ1-4	CASSQVREKLFF	TGTGCCAGCAGCCAAGTTCGTGAAAAACTGTTTTTT
NA	TRBV5-1	NA	TRBJ2-7	CASSRDSGDEQYF	TGCGCCAGCAGCAGGGACTCGGGGGACGAGCAGTACTTC
TRBD1	TRBV2	NA	TRBJ2-6	CASSRDRGASGANVLTF	TGTGCCAGCAGTAGGGACAGGGGCGCCTCTGGGGCCAACGTCCTGACTTTC
TRBD1	TRBV30	NA	TRBJ1-1	CAWIRGQGAIEEAFF	TGTGCCTGGATCCGGGGACAGGGGGCGATCGAGGAAGCTTTCTTT
NA	TRBV18	NA	TRBJ1-2	CASSPQAGRADYGYTF	TGTGCCAGCTCACCACAGGCTGGTCGCGCGGACTATGGCTACACCTTC
NA	TRBV6-5	NA	TRBJ1-4	CASRDSLTTNEKLFF	TGTGCCAGCAGGGACAGTCTTACAACTAATGAAAAACTGTTTTTT
NA	TRBV6-1	NA	TRBJ2-1	CASSTHARGYNEQFF	TGTGCCAGCAGCACTCATGCCCGGGGCTACAATGAGCAGTTCTTC
NA	TRBV7-9	NA	TRBJ1-1	CASSLGRVVEAFF	TGTGCCAGCAGCTTAGGCAGGGTAGTTGAAGCTTTCTTT